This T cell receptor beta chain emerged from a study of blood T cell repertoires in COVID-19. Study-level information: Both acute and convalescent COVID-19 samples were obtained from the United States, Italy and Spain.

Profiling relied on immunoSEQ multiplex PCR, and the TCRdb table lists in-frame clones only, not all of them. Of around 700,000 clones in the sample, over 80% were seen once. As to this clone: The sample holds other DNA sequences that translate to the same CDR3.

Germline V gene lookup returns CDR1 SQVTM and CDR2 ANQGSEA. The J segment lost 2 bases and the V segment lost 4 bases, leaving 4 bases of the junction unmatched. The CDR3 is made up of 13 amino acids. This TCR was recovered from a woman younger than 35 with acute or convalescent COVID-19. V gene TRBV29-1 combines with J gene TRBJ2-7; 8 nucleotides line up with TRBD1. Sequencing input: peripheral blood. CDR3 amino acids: CSVVGTGAYEQYF. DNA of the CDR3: TGCAGCGTTGTTGGGACAGGTGCCTACGAGCAGTACTTC.